This passage covers 8 T cell receptor beta chains from one sample sequenced in a study of blood T cell repertoires in COVID-19. Repertoires were generated with immunoSEQ multiplex PCR, while TCRdb's copy carries only in-frame clones and drops some. The data contain 250,000 to 300,000 clones, under 90% of them seen just once; the ten biggest clones take up roughly 16%. Sequenced input: PBMCs or T cells enriched from blood (not recorded which). These receptors were collected from a man aged 18-30 years who had recovered from COVID-19.

V and J are TRBV19 and TRBJ1-3; D remains ambiguous. The CDR3 covers 14 residues. Trimming pared 3 bases from V and 0 bases from J, leaving 6 bases between. Germline V lookup: CDR1 LNHDA, CDR2 SQIVND (reference sequence). CDR3 DNA sequence: TGTGCCAGTAGTATCGGGAGCTCTGGAAACACCATATATTTT. This sequence encodes CASSIGSSGNTIYF.

The chain is built from TRBV5-1 and TRBJ2-5, with 7 bases lining up with TRBD2. Per the germline V gene, CDR1 is SGHRS and CDR2 is YFSETQ. This CDR3 spans 14 amino acids. V dropped 0 bases and J dropped 3; count of bases not matched to a gene: 2. CDR3 nucleotides: TGCGCCAGCAGCTTGGTTCTAGCGGAAGAGACCCAGTACTTC. It specifies CASSLVLAEETQYF.

This sequence joins TRBV23-1 and TRBJ1-5; 8 bases map to TRBD1. TRBV23-1 belongs to the ORF category, with a function that is uncertain. CDR3 length equals 15 residues. With V trimmed by 2 bases and J by 2 bases, 2 bases remained unmatched. The CDR3 bases are TGCGCCAGCAGTCAAGACAGGGGAGGCAATCAGCCCCAGCATTTT. This encodes CASSQDRGGNQPQHF.

V gene TRBV5-1 combines with J gene TRBJ1-6, with 7 bases identical to TRBD1. The germline gives CDR1 SGHRS, CDR2 YFSETQ. CDR3 length: 14 amino acids. V was pared by 1 base and J by 10 bases, with 5 bases of the junction left unmatched. CDR3 bases: TGCGCCAGCAGCTTGAACAGGGGAGAGTCACCCCTCCACTTT. This gives the protein CASSLNRGESPLHF.

The rearrangement links TRBV21-1 to TRBJ1-5; the table's D gene call, TRBD1, was not cross checked with the DNA. TRBV21-1 is a pseudogene segment. This CDR3 has 19 amino acids. Written as DNA, the CDR3 is TGTGCCAGCAGCAAGGGACAGCCGGCGACTTCTAATAGCAATCAGCCCCAGCATTTT. Amino acids: CASSKGQPATSNSNQPQHF.

This clone was observed a single time. This chain connects TRBV10-3 to TRBJ2-5; 14 nucleotides align to TRBD2. Unmatched junction bases numbered 6, after V lost 4 bases and J lost 5 bases. Germline lookup yields CDR1 ENHRY and CDR2 SYGVKD. The CDR3 contains 16 residues. The CDR3 loop reads CAISGGLAGERETQYF. Here the CDR3 DNA reads TGTGCCATCAGTGGGGGACTAGCGGGGGAACGGGAGACCCAGTACTTC.

V and J are TRBV13 and TRBJ2-3; a possible D gene is TRBD1 (6 bases). The germline gives CDR1 PRHDT, CDR2 FYEKMQ (reference sequence). The V and J ends lost 1 base and 4 bases respectively, with 12 bases between them. The CDR3 is made up of 15 amino acids. CDR3 coding DNA: TGTGCCAGCAGCTTAGTTTTGGCAGGGGCAGATACGCAGTATTTT. Translating it yields CASSLVLAGADTQYF.

The chain carries TRBV27 and TRBJ2-7; maybe TRBD1 (6 bases). This CDR3 spans 13 amino acids. V lost 5 bases to trimming and J lost 7 bases, with 15 bases between them. The germline gives CDR1 MNHEY, CDR2 SMNVEV (reference sequence). The CDR3, as DNA: TGTGCCAGCAGTAACGGGACATCGAATGAGCAGTACTTC. It translates to CASSNGTSNEQYF.